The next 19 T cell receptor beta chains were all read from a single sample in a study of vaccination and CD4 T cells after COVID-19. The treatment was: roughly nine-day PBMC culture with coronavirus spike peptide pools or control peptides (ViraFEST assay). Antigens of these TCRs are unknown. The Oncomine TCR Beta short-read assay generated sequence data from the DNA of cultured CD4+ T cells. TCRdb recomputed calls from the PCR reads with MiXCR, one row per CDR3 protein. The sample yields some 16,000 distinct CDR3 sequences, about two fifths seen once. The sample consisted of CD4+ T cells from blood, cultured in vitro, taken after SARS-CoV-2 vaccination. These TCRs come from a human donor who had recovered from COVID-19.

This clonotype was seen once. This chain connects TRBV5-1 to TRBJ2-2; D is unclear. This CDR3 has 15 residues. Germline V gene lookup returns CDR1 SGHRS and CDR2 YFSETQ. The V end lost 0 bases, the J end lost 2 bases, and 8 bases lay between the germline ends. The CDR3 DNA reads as TGCGCCAGCAGCTTGGTTTTCGGCAACACCGGGGAGCTGTTTTTT. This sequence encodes CASSLVFGNTGELFF.

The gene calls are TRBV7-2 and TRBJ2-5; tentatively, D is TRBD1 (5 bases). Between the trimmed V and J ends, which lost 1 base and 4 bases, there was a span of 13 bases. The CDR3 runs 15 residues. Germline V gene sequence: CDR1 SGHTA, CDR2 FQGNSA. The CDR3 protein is CASSLVGVGLETQYF. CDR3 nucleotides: TGTGCCAGCAGCTTAGTTGGAGTGGGGCTAGAGACCCAGTACTTC.

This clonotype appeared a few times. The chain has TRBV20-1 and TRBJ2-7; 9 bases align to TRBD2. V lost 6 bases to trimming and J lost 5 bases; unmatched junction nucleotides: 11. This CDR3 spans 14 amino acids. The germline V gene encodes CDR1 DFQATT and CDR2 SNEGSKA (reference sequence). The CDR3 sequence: CSATLAGLYHEQYF. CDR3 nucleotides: TGCAGTGCCACCCTAGCGGGACTCTACCACGAGCAGTACTTC.

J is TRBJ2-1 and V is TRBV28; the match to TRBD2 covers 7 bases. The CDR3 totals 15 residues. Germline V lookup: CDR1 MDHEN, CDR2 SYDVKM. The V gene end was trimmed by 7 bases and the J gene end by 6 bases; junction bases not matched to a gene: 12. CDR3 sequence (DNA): TGTGCCAGCACCATGGGGGGGAATCGGGGCAATGAGCAGTTCTTC. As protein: CASTMGGNRGNEQFF.

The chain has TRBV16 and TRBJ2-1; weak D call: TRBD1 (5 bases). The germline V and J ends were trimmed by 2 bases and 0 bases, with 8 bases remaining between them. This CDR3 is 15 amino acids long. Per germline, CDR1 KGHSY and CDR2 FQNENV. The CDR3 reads CASSQRQSSYNEQFF. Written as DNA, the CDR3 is TGTGCCAGCAGCCAACGACAGAGCTCCTACAATGAGCAGTTCTTC.

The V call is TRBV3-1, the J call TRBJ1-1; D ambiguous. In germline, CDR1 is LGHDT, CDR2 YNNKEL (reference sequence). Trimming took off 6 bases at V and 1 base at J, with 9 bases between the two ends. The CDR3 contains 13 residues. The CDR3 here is CASRPTQNTEAFF. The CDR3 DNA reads TGTGCCAGCAGACCTACACAGAACACTGAAGCTTTCTTT.

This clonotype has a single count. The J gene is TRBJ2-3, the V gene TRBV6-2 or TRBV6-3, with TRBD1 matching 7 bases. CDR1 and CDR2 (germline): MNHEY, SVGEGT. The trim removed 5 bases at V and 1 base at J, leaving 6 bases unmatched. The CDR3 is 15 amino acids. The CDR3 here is CASSTLGGGTDTQYF. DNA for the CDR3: TGTGCCAGCAGTACGCTAGGGGGCGGCACAGATACGCAGTATTTT.

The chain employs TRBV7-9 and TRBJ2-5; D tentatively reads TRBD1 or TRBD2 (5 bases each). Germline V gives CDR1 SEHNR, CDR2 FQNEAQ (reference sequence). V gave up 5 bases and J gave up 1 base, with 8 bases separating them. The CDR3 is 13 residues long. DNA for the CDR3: TGTGCCAGCAGCGGGGGAATCCAAGAGACCCAGTACTTC. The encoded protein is CASSGGIQETQYF.

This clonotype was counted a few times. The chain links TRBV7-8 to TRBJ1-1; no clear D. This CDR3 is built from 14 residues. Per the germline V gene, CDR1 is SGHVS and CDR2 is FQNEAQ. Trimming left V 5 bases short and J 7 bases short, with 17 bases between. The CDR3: CASSPGPFRGEAFF. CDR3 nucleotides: TGTGCCAGCAGCCCGGGTCCCTTCCGCGGTGAAGCTTTCTTT.

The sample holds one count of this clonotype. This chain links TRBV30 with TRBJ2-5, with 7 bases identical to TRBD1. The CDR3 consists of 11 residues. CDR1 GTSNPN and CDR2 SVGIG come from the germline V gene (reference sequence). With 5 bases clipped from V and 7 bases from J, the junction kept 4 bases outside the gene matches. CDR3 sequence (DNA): TGTGCCTGGGGTACAGGGGCGACCCAGTACTTC. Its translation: CAWGTGATQYF.

The CDR3 reads CASSRKEQATYGYTF. The DNA for the CDR3 is TGCGCCAGCAGCCGAAAAGAACAGGCGACCTATGGCTACACCTTC. V is TRBV5-1 and J is TRBJ1-2; perhaps TRBD1 as D (5 bases). Trimming took 4 bases from V and 4 from J, leaving 17 bases between them. The CDR3 sequence is 15 residues long. Germline V lookup: CDR1 SGHRS, CDR2 YFSETQ.

The CDR3 DNA sequence: TGTGCCAGCAGCGCCGGACAGAAGTGGATCGACTATGGCTACACCTTC. Amino acids: CASSAGQKWIDYGYTF. V and J are TRBV5-4 and TRBJ1-2; TRBD1 is a possible D gene (6 bases). This CDR3 spans 16 amino acids. The germline CDR1 and CDR2 sequences are SGHNT and YYREEE (reference sequence). The V end lost 4 bases, the J end lost 3 bases, and 19 bases lay between the germline ends.

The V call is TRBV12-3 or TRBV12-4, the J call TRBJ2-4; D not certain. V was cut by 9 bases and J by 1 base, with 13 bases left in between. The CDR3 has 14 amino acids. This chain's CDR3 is CASSLWSAKNIQYF. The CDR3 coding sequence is TGTGCCAGTTCTCTATGGTCGGCCAAAAACATTCAGTACTTC.

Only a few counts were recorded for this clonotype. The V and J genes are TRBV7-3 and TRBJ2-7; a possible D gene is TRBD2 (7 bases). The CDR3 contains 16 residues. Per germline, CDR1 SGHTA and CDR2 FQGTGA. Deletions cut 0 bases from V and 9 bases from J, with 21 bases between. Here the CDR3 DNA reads TGTGCCAGCAGCTTAACGGGAGGGGCAGGGGAGGGTGCGCAGTACTTC. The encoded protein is CASSLTGGAGEGAQYF.

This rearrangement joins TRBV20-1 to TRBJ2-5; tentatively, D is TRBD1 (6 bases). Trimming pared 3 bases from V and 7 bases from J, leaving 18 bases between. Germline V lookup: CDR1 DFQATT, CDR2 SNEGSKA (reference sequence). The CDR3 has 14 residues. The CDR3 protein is CSASISARGGTQYF. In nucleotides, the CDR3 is TGCAGTGCTAGTATTAGCGCTCGAGGGGGGACCCAGTACTTC.

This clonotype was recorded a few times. The CDR3 DNA is TGCAGTGTCTTAGCGGGACGGTCCCAAGAGACCCAGTACTTC. Amino acids: CSVLAGRSQETQYF. The rearrangement uses TRBV20-1 and TRBJ2-5, with 8 positions matching TRBD2. The CDR3 totals 14 residues. Per germline, CDR1 DFQATT and CDR2 SNEGSKA (reference sequence). The V and J ends lost 7 bases and 1 base, in that order; junction bases with no gene match: 8.

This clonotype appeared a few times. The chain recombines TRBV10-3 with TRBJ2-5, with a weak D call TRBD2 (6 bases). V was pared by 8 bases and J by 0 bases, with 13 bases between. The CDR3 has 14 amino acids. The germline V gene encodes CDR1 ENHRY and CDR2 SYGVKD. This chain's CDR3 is CAIAWGEDQETQYF. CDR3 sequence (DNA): TGTGCCATCGCGTGGGGGGAGGACCAAGAGACCCAGTACTTC.

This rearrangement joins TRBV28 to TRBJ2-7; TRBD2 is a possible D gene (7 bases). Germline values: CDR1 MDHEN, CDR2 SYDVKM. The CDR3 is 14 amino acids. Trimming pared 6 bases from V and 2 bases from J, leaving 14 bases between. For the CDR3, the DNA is TGTGCCAGCAGCTCCAGGGAGGGGGCCTACGAGCAGTACTTC. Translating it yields CASSSREGAYEQYF.

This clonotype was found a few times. The CDR3 DNA sequence: TGTGCCAGCAGTGACTCGGGGGCCGGGACCACCGGGGAGCTGTTTTTT. It translates to CASSDSGAGTTGELFF. V is TRBV6-4 and J is TRBJ2-2, with D possibly being TRBD1 (6 bases). Germline CDR1 MRHNA, CDR2 SNTAGT. The CDR3 has 16 residues. V was pared by 0 bases and J by 4 bases, with 12 bases between.